This TCR beta chain stems from a study of T-cell reconstitution after alpha-beta-depleted transplantation in children. As concerns this clonotype: An end of the junction differs from the germline gene, which may be a read error.

The TCRbeta library incorporated unique molecular identifiers. TCRdb reprocessed the PCR reads with MiXCR, giving one entry per CDR3 protein. The table has hundreds of thousands of distinct CDR3 sequences, roughly 10% seen once. The CDR3 extends over 11 amino acids. The germline gives CDR1 WSHSY, CDR2 SAAADI. This receptor was identified in a child younger than two with acute myeloid leukemia, due to receive a stem cell transplant. This sequence joins TRBV10-2 and TRBJ1-1; the D gene is possibly TRBD1 (6 bases). The specimen comprised PBMCs, sampled before TCRalphabeta/CD19-depleted stem cell transplant. Written as DNA, the CDR3 is TGCACCAGCGAGGGGGACACTGAAGCGTTCTTT. Translation gives CTSEGDTEAFF.